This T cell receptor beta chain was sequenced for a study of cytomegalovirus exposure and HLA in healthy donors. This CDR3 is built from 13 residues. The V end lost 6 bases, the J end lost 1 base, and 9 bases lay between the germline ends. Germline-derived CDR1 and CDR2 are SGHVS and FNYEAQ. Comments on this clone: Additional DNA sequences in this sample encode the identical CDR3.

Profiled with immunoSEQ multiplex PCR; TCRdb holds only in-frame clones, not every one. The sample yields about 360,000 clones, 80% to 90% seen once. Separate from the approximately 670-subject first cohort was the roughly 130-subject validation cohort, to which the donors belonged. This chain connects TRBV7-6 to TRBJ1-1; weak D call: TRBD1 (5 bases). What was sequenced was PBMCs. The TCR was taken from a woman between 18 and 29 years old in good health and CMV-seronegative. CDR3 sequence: CASSLDRNTEAFF. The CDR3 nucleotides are TGTGCCAGCAGTCTCGACAGGAACACTGAAGCTTTCTTT.